The rows below give T cell receptor beta chains drawn from one sample of a study of T cells in Graves' hyperthyroidism and ophthalmopathy. From the multiplex PCR reads, TCRdb called clonotypes with MiXCR, one entry per CDR3 protein. Among about 560,000 distinct CDR3 sequences, approximately 16% were seen once, and the ten largest hold roughly 18%. Sequences were obtained from blood. The receptor set was obtained from a woman between 18 and 29 years old with Graves' hyperthyroidism. Both conserved end residues are part of each CDR3. The order of the fields is CDR3 length, J gene, D gene, clone size, V gene, CDR3 DNA, CDR3 protein. D genes are given only for firm matches. Clone size is shown for a subset of rows, as once, few, many or a class of expanded clone.

>15|TRBJ1-4|-|-|TRBV20-1
TGCAGTGCTAGAGTATGGCAGGGTATAGGTGAAAAACTGTTTTTT
CSARVWQGIGEKLFF
>17|TRBJ2-7|TRBD2|few|TRBV6-2/TRBV6-3
TGTGCCAGCAGGAAAGGACTAGCGGGGGGCCTCTCCTACGAGCAGTACTTC
CASRKGLAGGLSYEQYF
>16|TRBJ2-1|-|-|TRBV19
TGTGCCAGTAGTATGAAACAGCCGATCTCCTACAATGAGCAGTTCTTC
CASSMKQPISYNEQFF
>16|TRBJ1-5|-|many|TRBV28
TGTGCCAGCAGTTCATGGACAGAATATAGCAATCAGCCCCAGCATTTT
CASSSWTEYSNQPQHF
>14|TRBJ2-3|-|few|TRBV27
TGTGCCAGCAGTCGAGACCCCGTCGGAGATACGCAGTATTTT
CASSRDPVGDTQYF
>13|TRBJ1-1|-|-|TRBV19
TGTGCCAGTAGTATACCCGGAAACACTGAAGCTTTCTTT
CASSIPGNTEAFF
>15|TRBJ2-5|-|-|TRBV15
TGTGCCACCAGCAGAGAGCGACAGATACAAGAGACCCAGTACTTC
CATSRERQIQETQYF
>12|TRBJ2-5|-|-|TRBV29-1
TGCAGCGATAGGGTAGTAGAAGAGACCCAGTACTTC
CSDRVVEETQYF
>17|TRBJ2-3|TRBD1|few|TRBV15
TGTGCCACCAGCAGAGCCTCCGGGACAGTTAGCACAGATACGCAGTATTTT
CATSRASGTVSTDTQYF
>10|TRBJ2-7|-|few|TRBV29-1
TGCAGCGTTGTAGGGCCCGAGCAGTACTTC
CSVVGPEQYF
>15|TRBJ2-1|TRBD2|many|TRBV27
TGTGCCAGCAGTTGGGCGACTAGCGGAAGGAATGAGCAGTTCTTC
CASSWATSGRNEQFF
>15|TRBJ2-3|TRBD2|few|TRBV24-1
TGTGCCACCAGTGAAACTAGCGGTTACACAGATACGCAGTATTTT
CATSETSGYTDTQYF
>15|TRBJ2-3|-|many|TRBV20-1
TGCAGTGCTATGGGACGGAAAGCGAACACAGATACGCAGTATTTT
CSAMGRKANTDTQYF
>16|TRBJ1-6|-|few|TRBV20-1
TGCAGTGCTAGATCAGTTGGGCGGGTCTCAAATTCACCCCTCCACTTT
CSARSVGRVSNSPLHF
>18|TRBJ2-7|TRBD1|once|TRBV27
TGTGCCAGCAGTCCGAAATCAAATAGGGACAGGGGGCGGGACGAGCAGTACTTC
CASSPKSNRDRGRDEQYF
>15|TRBJ2-2|TRBD1|few|TRBV5-6
TGTGCCAGCAGCAACAGGGGGCCGAACACCGGGGAGCTGTTTTTT
CASSNRGPNTGELFF
>15|TRBJ1-5|-|few|TRBV11-2
TGTGCCAGCAGCTTAGGTGTCAGCTCATATCAGCCCCAGCATTTT
CASSLGVSSYQPQHF
>19|TRBJ2-5|TRBD2|-|TRBV25-1
TGTGCCAGCAGTGAACTACTAGCGGGGGGCAAGATAATCCAAGAGACCCAGTACTTC
CASSELLAGGKIIQETQYF
>12|TRBJ2-3|-|-|TRBV12-3/TRBV12-4
TGTGCCAGCAGTTCCAGGGTTGATACGCAGTATTTT
CASSSRVDTQYF
>14|TRBJ1-4|-|-|TRBV19
TGTGCCAGTAGTAAGGCTACAACTAATGAAAAACTGTTTTTT
CASSKATTNEKLFF
>18|TRBJ2-1|TRBD2|once|TRBV9
TGTGCCAGCAGCTCCAAGCCGGGACTAGCGGGAGTCTTTAATGAGCAGTTCTTC
CASSSKPGLAGVFNEQFF
>15|TRBJ2-7|TRBD1|-|TRBV18
TGTGCCAGCTCACCCCCCGGGACAGGCACCTACGAGCAGTACTTC
CASSPPGTGTYEQYF
>15|TRBJ2-2|TRBD1|many|TRBV6-1
TGTGCCAGCAAGGTGGACAGGGGCTGGACCGGGGAGCTGTTTTTT
CASKVDRGWTGELFF
>14|TRBJ2-7|TRBD2|many|TRBV13
TGTGCCAGCAGCTTAGATGGGACTAGAGACGAGCAGTACTTC
CASSLDGTRDEQYF
>16|TRBJ2-7|-|many|TRBV4-1
TGCGCCAGCAGCCAAGTCTCTGGACCGAGCTCCTACGAGCAGTACTTC
CASSQVSGPSSYEQYF
>11|TRBJ1-1|-|once|TRBV29-1
TGCAGCGCCGAGCGGGGCCCACGGGCTTTCTTT
CSAERGPRAFF
>14|TRBJ2-1|-|many|TRBV7-2
TGTGCCAGCAGCTCCCGACTGTGGGGAGGTGAGCAGTTCTTC
CASSSRLWGGEQFF
>14|TRBJ1-4|-|-|TRBV9
TGTGCCAGCAGCCGGGACTTCTGGAATGAAAAACTGTTTTTT
CASSRDFWNEKLFF
>17|TRBJ2-2|TRBD2|few|TRBV27
TGTGCCAGCAGTCCAACGAACAGCGGGAGATCGGCCGGGGAGCTGTTTTTT
CASSPTNSGRSAGELFF
>12|TRBJ1-1|-|-|TRBV6-1
TGTGCCAGCAAACAAGGGGCGAATGAAGCTTTCTTT
CASKQGANEAFF
>13|TRBJ2-7|-|-|TRBV29-1
TGCAGCGTTGGGTATCAGGTCGCCTACGAGCAGTACTTC
CSVGYQVAYEQYF
>16|TRBJ2-7|TRBD2|-|TRBV28
TGTGCCAGCAGCCAAGGGGTTAGCGGGGACTCCTACGAGCAGTACTTC
CASSQGVSGDSYEQYF
>16|TRBJ2-7|TRBD2|few|TRBV4-1
TGCGCCAGCAGCCCCCCGGGACTAGCGGGGGGGTCGCGGCAGTACTTC
CASSPPGLAGGSRQYF
>14|TRBJ1-6|TRBD1|many|TRBV20-1
TGCAGTGCTAGTCGGGACAGGGCGGGTTCACCCCTCCACTTT
CSASRDRAGSPLHF
>14|TRBJ2-3|TRBD2|many|TRBV20-1
TGCAGTGCTAGAAAGCGGGGGAGCACAGATACGCAGTATTTT
CSARKRGSTDTQYF
>15|TRBJ1-1|-|-|TRBV4-2
TGTGCCAGCAGCCGACAGCTGGGGGAGAACACTGAAGCTTTCTTT
CASSRQLGENTEAFF
>17|TRBJ2-7|-|few|TRBV5-1
TGCGCCAGCAGCTTGGGCCGGCAGGGAATTATATCCTACGAGCAGTACTTC
CASSLGRQGIISYEQYF
>15|TRBJ2-2|TRBD1|-|TRBV14
TGTGCCAGCAGCCCCGGGACAGGGTACACCGGGGAGCTGTTTTTT
CASSPGTGYTGELFF
>14|TRBJ1-2|TRBD1|many|TRBV12-3/TRBV12-4
TGTGCCAGCAGTGGGACAGGCGGTACGAATGGCTACACCTTC
CASSGTGGTNGYTF
>16|TRBJ2-5|-|many|TRBV3-1
TGTGCCAGCAGCCAAGCCCCTCCCGGACGGAGGGAGACCCAGTACTTC
CASSQAPPGRRETQYF